A selection of T cell receptor beta chains follows, all from one sample in a study of blood T cell repertoires in COVID-19. TCRdb's table, derived via immunoSEQ multiplex PCR, lists solely in-frame clones and lacks some. Seen here are 85,000 to 130,000 clones, 91% observed once, and the top ten hold 0.97%. The specimen sequenced was peripheral blood. These receptor sequences come from a man aged 60 to 75 with acute or convalescent COVID-19. Both conserved end residues are part of each CDR3. Each record gives: J gene, V gene, CDR3 protein.

TRBJ1-2,TRBV19,CASSITGDYGYTF
TRBJ2-1,TRBV5-1,CASSLVGPYNEQFF
TRBJ1-5,TRBV10-1,CAKPGGTQQNSNQPQHF
TRBJ1-1,TRBV19,CASSGRRGTEAFF
TRBJ2-1,TRBV11-3,CASSPGTSGAKSSYNEQFF
TRBJ2-7,TRBV28,CASGAPSRSYEQYF
TRBJ2-7,TRBV28,CASSSGFEQYF
TRBJ1-5,TRBV28,CASSSPPILYSNQPQHF
TRBJ1-3,TRBV6-2/TRBV6-3,CASSRGGAASGNTIYF
TRBJ2-1,TRBV19,CASSIVAAYNEQFF
TRBJ2-1,TRBV7-3,CASSTSGGREYNEQFF
TRBJ1-1,TRBV6-6,CAGTIDRGTEAFF
TRBJ2-5,TRBV3-1/TRBV3-2,CASSQVGTSGRSEETQYF
TRBJ1-1,TRBV7-9,CASSFRSGGNTEAFF
TRBJ2-3,TRBV4-1,CASSQDQTSGRGYTQYF
TRBJ1-5,TRBV30,CAWSVRSGGQPQHF
TRBJ1-1,TRBV3-1/TRBV3-2,CASRRSGVAEAFF
TRBJ1-1,TRBV6-4,CASSRTATNTEAFF
TRBJ2-3,TRBV27,CASSSLKRLTSGFTDTQYF
TRBJ2-3,TRBV2,CASSDFDTQYF
TRBJ1-5,TRBV28,CASSPGGNQPQHF
TRBJ2-3,TRBV10-2,CASRTGLAGADTQYF
TRBJ2-7,TRBV19,CASSVPGTYEQYF
TRBJ1-1,TRBV30,CAWAGRNTEAFF
TRBJ1-4,TRBV15,CATSRDRGRSEKLFF
TRBJ2-7,TRBV6-5,CASSRTGSDEQYF
TRBJ1-2,TRBV30,CAWSRPGGLYGYTF
TRBJ1-1,TRBV19,CASSIGTLNTEAFF
TRBJ1-5,TRBV10-3,CAISEYEDQPQHF
TRBJ2-1,TRBV6-6,CASSGQGYSEQFF
TRBJ2-5,TRBV30,CAWSVPGEETQYF
TRBJ1-1,TRBV19,CASTQTSISKEAFF
TRBJ1-2,TRBV7-9,CASSLEGARGYTF
TRBJ2-1,TRBV27,CASSAETLGQTHEQFF
TRBJ1-3,TRBV27,CASSAKQGARIYF
TRBJ1-5,TRBV3-1/TRBV3-2,CASSQGTGRNQPQHF
TRBJ1-2,TRBV19,CASSAGHGTPTWGGYTF
TRBJ1-5,TRBV2,CASSGGGFDNQPQHF
TRBJ2-7,TRBV7-9,CASSGTTSGRVHEQYF
TRBJ1-4,TRBV7-9,CASSLNRGPNEKLFF
TRBJ1-2,TRBV6-5,CASSLEVTNYGYTF
TRBJ2-3,TRBV19,CASSALLTGTVDTQYF
TRBJ2-1,TRBV5-4,CASSLFRLAGGNEQFF
TRBJ2-3,TRBV5-1,CASSITDTQYF
TRBJ2-7,TRBV10-3,CAISESTGGPYEQYF
TRBJ1-4,TRBV5-1,CASSLYGGVNEKLFF
TRBJ1-4,TRBV15,CATSRAPGQGEKLFF
TRBJ2-3,TRBV30,CAWGVGRTDTQYF
TRBJ2-2,TRBV9,CASSPTGTSGSGELFF
TRBJ2-1,TRBV6-6,CASSRGLAGGSYNEQFF
TRBJ1-3,TRBV14,CASSLGGYGNTIYF
TRBJ1-4,TRBV6-5,CASGRDLPTGEKLFF
TRBJ1-1,TRBV3-1/TRBV3-2,CASSQTLNTEAFF
TRBJ2-1,TRBV24-1,CATSDSSSGTSIYNEQFF
TRBJ2-1,TRBV5-8,CASSYRLAVYNEQFF